This T cell receptor beta chain emerged from a study of cytomegalovirus exposure and HLA in healthy donors. Findings and caveats of the study: The classifier, whose performance was assessed in both the original and validation cohorts, reportedly diagnosed cytomegalovirus status with high specificity and sensitivity. A later analysis reportedly found fewer N-insertions in an Asian-associated ancestry cluster than the roughly 670-donor mean. Among the CMV-associated chains, three were confirmed in vitro as specific for CMV antigens. Serostatus for CMV was the only available immune exposure information.

The PCR had 60 Vbeta and 13 Jbeta primers. Some clones are missing from TCRdb's copy, which holds only in-frame ones; the method was immunoSEQ multiplex PCR. Among over 130,000 clones, approximately 84% were seen once, and the ten largest hold approximately 1.5%. Only a few counts were recorded for this clone. What it binds is unknown. In germline, CDR1 is MNHNS, CDR2 SASEGT. The CDR3 sequence is 13 residues long. V shed 7 bases and J shed 7 bases, with 17 bases lying between them. This sequence joins TRBV6-1 and TRBJ2-7, with D possibly matching TRBD2 (6 bases). The material sequenced was PBMCs. This TCR came from a man aged 30-40 years in good health and CMV-seropositive. The CDR3 loop reads CASTGTSKGEQYF. CDR3 bases: TGTGCCAGCACAGGGACTTCGAAAGGGGAGCAGTACTTC.